The clone carrying this T cell receptor beta chain was recorded at least ten times. Its target is not known. Amplified TCR beta CDR3 regions came from RNA transcripts. Using the HTBI primer set, a first-round RT-PCR was run on the TCR CDR3. TCRdb recomputed calls from the multiplex PCR reads with MiXCR, one row per CDR3 protein. The sample has under 350,000 distinct CDR3 sequences; 12% to 15% are singletons. This sample is drawn from a study of T cells in Graves' hyperthyroidism and ophthalmopathy. Study details: Sampling of peripheral blood happened at initial diagnosis, prior to any treatment.

Study-level points and caveats: Most expanded thyroid clonotypes above 0.001 also appeared in blood.

Diagnoses used clinical symptoms, serum thyroxine and TRAb, thyroid ultrasound and orbital computed tomography. The CDR3 spans 11 residues. The germline V gene has CDR1 DFQATT and CDR2 SNEGSKA (reference sequence). Between the trimmed V and J ends, which lost 5 bases and 4 bases, there was a span of 9 bases. The receptor's source is a woman aged 40 to 50 with Graves' ophthalmopathy. The specimen sequenced was blood. J is TRBJ2-7 and V is TRBV20-1; D is perhaps TRBD1 (5 bases). The CDR3 sequence: CSARAGYEQYF. CDR3 nucleotide sequence: TGCAGTGCTCGAGCAGGGTACGAGCAGTACTTC.